These T cell receptor beta chains were read from a single sample in a study of blood T cell repertoires in COVID-19. Libraries were prepared by immunoSEQ multiplex PCR; TCRdb keeps only in-frame clonotypes and omits some of them. The data contain about 210,000 clones, about 82% of them singletons. The sequencing sample was made of peripheral blood. These receptors all come from a man aged 55 to 70 with COVID-19, enrolled during active disease. Each CDR3 is given with its conserved first and last residue. A D gene is named only where the DNA matches it firmly. The size entry is marked missing in some rows and otherwise reads once, few, many or a size class.

>TRBV6-5|TRBJ1-1|.|TRBD1|15
CASRTPTGGSAEAFF
TGTGCCAGCAGGACCCCCACAGGGGGCTCGGCTGAAGCTTTCTTT
>TRBV5-1|TRBJ1-2|.|.|13
CASSLAQNYGYTF
TGCGCCAGCAGCTTGGCGCAGAACTATGGCTACACCTTC
>TRBV20-1|TRBJ2-7|.|TRBD2|14
CSASYERGYYEQYF
TGCAGTGCTAGTTATGAGCGGGGGTACTACGAGCAGTACTTC
>TRBV4-1|TRBJ2-7|.|TRBD2|16
CASSQDTAGVSYEQYF
TGCGCCAGCAGCCAAGATACAGCGGGGGTCTCCTACGAGCAGTACTTC
>TRBV5-1|TRBJ1-2|.|TRBD1|15
CASSPEAGQGYGYTF
TGCGCCAGCAGCCCGGAGGCCGGACAGGGGTATGGCTACACCTTC
>TRBV27|TRBJ2-7|.|TRBD2|13
CASSAGGPYEQYF
TGTGCCAGCAGTGCGGGGGGGCCCTACGAGCAGTACTTC
>TRBV7-3|TRBJ2-5|.|TRBD2|15
CASSFSSGSGETQYF
TGTGCCAGCAGCTTTTCTAGCGGGAGTGGAGAGACCCAGTACTTC
>TRBV6-2/TRBV6-3|TRBJ1-6|.|.|17
CASSNPLGLTDNSPLHF
TGTGCCAGCAGTAACCCCTTAGGACTTACGGATAATTCACCCCTCCACTTT
>TRBV11-2|TRBJ1-3|.|.|12
CASRHLLTTIYF
TGTGCCAGCAGGCACCTATTAACCACCATATATTTT
>TRBV6-6|TRBJ1-2|once|.|15
CASSPSLDRSYGYTF
TGTGCCAGCAGTCCCTCTCTTGACAGGAGCTATGGCTACACCTTC